The clone carrying this T cell receptor (beta chain) was detected a few times. The data stem from a study of memory CD8 T cells in hepatitis C reinfection. Study background: A positive HCV RNA test after two negatives ≥60 days apart defined reinfection. Samples at peak reinfection came 3 to 8 weeks post-detection.

Using immunoSEQ multiplex PCR, the repertoire was profiled, and TCRdb retains in-frame clones only, with some absent. The sample contains 35,000 to 55,000 clones, approximately 90% of which appear only once. CDR3 length: 13 residues. CDR1 is MGHRA and CDR2 is YSYEKL in the germline V gene. V shed 0 bases and J shed 6 bases, with 8 bases lying between them. Indicated time point: peak reinfection, 3 to 8 weeks after reinfection detection. No in vitro expansion preceded TCR sequencing of the sorted cells. Sequencing was performed on naive CD8+ T cells sorted from blood. V and J are TRBV4-1 and TRBJ1-1, with unresolved D. The sequence came from a man in his late teens or twenties with hepatitis C virus infection. CDR3 in amino acids: CASSQDRVSEAFF. As DNA, the CDR3 is TGCGCCAGCAGCCAAGATCGGGTCTCTGAAGCTTTCTTT.